This T cell receptor beta chain is from a study of T cell responses to AZD1222 COVID-19 vaccine. The CDR3 length is 12 residues. V was shortened by 1 base and J by 4 bases, with 8 bases between the two germline ends. Germline V gives CDR1 GTSNPN, CDR2 SVGIG (reference sequence). Repertoires were generated with immunoSEQ multiplex PCR, while TCRdb's copy carries only in-frame clones and drops some. The data show around 97,000 clones, with about 92% seen just once and under 5.5% held by the top ten. Source: peripheral blood, taken on day 0 of AZD1222 vaccination. The sequence derives from an adult in good health. This chain joins TRBV30 and TRBJ2-7, with unresolved D. The DNA of the CDR3 is TGTGCCTGGAGTGGGGTTAATTACGAGCAGTACTTC. The encoded protein is CAWSGVNYEQYF.